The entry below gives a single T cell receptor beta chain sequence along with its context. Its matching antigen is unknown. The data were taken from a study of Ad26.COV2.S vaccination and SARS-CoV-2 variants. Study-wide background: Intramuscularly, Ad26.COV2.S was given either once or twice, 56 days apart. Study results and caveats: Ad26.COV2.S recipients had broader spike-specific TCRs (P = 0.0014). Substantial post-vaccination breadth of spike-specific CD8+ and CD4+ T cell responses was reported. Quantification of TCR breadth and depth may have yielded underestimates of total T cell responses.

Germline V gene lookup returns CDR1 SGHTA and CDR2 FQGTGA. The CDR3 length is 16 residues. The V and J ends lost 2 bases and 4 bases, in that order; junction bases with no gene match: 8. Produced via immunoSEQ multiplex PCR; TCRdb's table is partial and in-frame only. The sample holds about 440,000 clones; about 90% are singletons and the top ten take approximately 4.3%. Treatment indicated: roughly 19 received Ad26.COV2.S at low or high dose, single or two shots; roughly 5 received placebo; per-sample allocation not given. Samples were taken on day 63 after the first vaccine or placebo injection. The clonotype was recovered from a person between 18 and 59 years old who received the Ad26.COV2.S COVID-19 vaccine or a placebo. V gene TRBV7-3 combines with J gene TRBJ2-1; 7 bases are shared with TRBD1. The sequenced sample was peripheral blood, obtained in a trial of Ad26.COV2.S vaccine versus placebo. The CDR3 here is CASSLSGGEVYNEQFF. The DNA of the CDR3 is TGTGCCAGCAGCTTATCAGGGGGTGAGGTATACAATGAGCAGTTCTTC.